This record concerns one T cell receptor beta chain sequence. The antigen is undetermined. Primers: 60 Vbeta forward and 13 Jbeta reverse. Sequenced by immunoSEQ multiplex PCR; TCRdb stores in-frame clones only, minus some. Of 200,000 to 250,000 clones listed, less than 85% were seen once; the top ten hold about 0.63%. The data stem from a study of cytomegalovirus exposure and HLA in healthy donors. Germline V CDR1 and CDR2: SNHLY, FYNNEI. The CDR3 spans 15 residues. V dropped 1 base and J dropped 2 bases, with 9 bases sitting between them. Study outcomes and limitations: According to a later analysis, most TCR beta chains associated with CMV appeared HLA-restricted.

This clonotype was sampled from a man aged 18 to 30 in good health and CMV-seronegative. The chain employs TRBV2 and TRBJ1-5; maybe TRBD1 (5 bases). Source material: PBMCs. The CDR3 loop reads CASSEGRAGNQPQHF. As DNA, the CDR3 is TGTGCCAGCAGTGAAGGCAGGGCTGGCAATCAGCCCCAGCATTTT.